This T cell receptor (beta chain) was retrieved from a study of blood T cell repertoires in COVID-19. Source study methods: Reference gene primer amplification gave estimated nucleated cell counts. Here immunoSEQ multiplex PCR was the method, and the copy in TCRdb shows in-frame clones only, minus some. V, J and clone size are taken as reported in that table, and D and trimming were inferred from the DNA itself. The table includes more than 90,000 clones, roughly 86% detected once. J was trimmed by 6 bases and V by 4 bases; bases with no gene match: 6. The CDR3 extends over 13 amino acids. Looked up from germline, CDR1 is SGHRS and CDR2 is YFSETQ.

This TCR was sampled from a woman aged 30 to 39 with acute or convalescent COVID-19. This sequence joins TRBV5-1 and TRBJ1-2; 7 positions match TRBD1. The sample comprised peripheral blood. CDR3 nucleotide sequence: TGCGCCAGCAGCCCATTTGGACAGGATGGCTACACCTTC. Translating gives CASSPFGQDGYTF.